This T cell receptor (beta chain) was sequenced for a study of T cell responses to AZD1222 COVID-19 vaccine. Details on this clone: The antigen is not known.

Findings and caveats of the study: Clonal diversity may have been underestimated in mostly white British donors.

Libraries were prepared by immunoSEQ multiplex PCR; TCRdb keeps only in-frame clonotypes and omits some of them. This sample has tens of thousands of clones; around four fifths occur once, and the top ten carry under 7%. The length of the CDR3 is 13 residues. Germline assignment: CDR1 SGHTA and CDR2 FQGTGA. The ends were cut back, 5 bases at V and 5 bases at J, with 12 bases in the middle. The clonotype comes from an adult in good health. The chain carries TRBV7-3 and TRBJ2-5; a possible D gene is TRBD1 (5 bases). The source material was peripheral blood, sampled on day 0 of AZD1222 vaccination. The CDR3 protein is CASSLQGEETQYF. Written as DNA, the CDR3 is TGTGCCAGCAGCCTCCAGGGCGAGGAGACCCAGTACTTC.